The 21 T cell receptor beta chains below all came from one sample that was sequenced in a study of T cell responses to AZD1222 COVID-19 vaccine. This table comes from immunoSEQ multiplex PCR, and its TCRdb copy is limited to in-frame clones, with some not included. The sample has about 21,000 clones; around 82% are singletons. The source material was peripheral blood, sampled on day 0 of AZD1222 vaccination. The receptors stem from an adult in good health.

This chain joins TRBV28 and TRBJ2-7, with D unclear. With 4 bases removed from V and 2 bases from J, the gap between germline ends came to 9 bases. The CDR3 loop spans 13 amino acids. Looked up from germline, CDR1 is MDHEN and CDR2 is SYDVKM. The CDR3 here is CASSSDGPYEQYF. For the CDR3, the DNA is TGTGCCAGCAGTTCAGACGGCCCCTACGAGCAGTACTTC.

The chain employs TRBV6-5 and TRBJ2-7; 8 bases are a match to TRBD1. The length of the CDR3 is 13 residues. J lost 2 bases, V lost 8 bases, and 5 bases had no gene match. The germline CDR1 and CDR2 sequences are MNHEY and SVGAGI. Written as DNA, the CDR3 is TGTGCCAGCGGGGACAGGAAAACCTACGAGCAGTACTTC. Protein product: CASGDRKTYEQYF.

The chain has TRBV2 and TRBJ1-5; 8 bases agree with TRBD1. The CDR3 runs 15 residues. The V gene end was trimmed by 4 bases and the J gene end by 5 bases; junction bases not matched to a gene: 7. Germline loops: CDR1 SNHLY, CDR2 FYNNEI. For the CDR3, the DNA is TGTGCCAGCAGTGCGACAGGGGAGACGCATCAGCCCCAGCATTTT. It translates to CASSATGETHQPQHF.

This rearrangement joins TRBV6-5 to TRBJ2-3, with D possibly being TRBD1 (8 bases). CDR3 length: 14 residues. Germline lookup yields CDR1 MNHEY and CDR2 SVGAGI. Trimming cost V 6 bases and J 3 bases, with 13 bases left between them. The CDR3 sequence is CASSGQGGTDTQYF. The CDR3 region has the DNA TGTGCCAGCAGCGGACAGGGAGGGACAGATACGCAGTATTTT.

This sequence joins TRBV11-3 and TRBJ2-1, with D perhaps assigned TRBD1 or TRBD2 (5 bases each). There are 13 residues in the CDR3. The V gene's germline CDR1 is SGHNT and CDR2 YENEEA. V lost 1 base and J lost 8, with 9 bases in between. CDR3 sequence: CASSLVEGYEQFF. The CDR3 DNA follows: TGTGCCAGCAGCTTAGTAGAGGGGTATGAGCAGTTCTTC.

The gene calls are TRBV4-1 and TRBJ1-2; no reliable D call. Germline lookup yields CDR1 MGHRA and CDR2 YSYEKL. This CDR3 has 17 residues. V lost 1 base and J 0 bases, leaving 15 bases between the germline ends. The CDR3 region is CASSQGGGLESNYGYTF. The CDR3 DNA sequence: TGCGCCAGCAGCCAAGGGGGTGGCCTTGAATCTAACTATGGCTACACCTTC.

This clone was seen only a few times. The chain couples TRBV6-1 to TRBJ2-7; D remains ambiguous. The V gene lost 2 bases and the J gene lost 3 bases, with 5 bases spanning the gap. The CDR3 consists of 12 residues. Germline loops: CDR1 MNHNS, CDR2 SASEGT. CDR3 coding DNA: TGTGCCAGCAGTGAACAAGGCTACGAGCAGTACTTC. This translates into CASSEQGYEQYF.

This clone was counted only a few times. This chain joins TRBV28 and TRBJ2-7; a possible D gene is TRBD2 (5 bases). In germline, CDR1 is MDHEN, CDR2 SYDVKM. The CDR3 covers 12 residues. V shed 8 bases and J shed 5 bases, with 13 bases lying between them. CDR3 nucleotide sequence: TGTGCCAGCGAGGGAAAGGTTGACGAGCAGTACTTC. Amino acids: CASEGKVDEQYF.

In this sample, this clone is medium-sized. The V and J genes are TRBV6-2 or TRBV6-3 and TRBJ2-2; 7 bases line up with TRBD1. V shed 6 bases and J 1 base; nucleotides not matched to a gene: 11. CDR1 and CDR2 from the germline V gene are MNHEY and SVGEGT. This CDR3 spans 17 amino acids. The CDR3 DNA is TGTGCCAGCAGCCCCAGCGACAGGGTGAAGAACACCGGGGAGCTGTTTTTT. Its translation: CASSPSDRVKNTGELFF.

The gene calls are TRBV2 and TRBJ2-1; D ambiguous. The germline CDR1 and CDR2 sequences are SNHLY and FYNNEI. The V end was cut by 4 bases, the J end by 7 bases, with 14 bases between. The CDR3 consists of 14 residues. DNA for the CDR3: TGTGCCAGCAGTGGCCCTGTCATGGGGAATGAGCAGTTCTTC. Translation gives CASSGPVMGNEQFF.

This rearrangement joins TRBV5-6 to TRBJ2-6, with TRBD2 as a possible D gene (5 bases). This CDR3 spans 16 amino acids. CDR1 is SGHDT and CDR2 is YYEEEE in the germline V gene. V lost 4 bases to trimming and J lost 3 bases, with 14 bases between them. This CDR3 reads CASSPEDGFGANVLTF. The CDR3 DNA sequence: TGTGCCAGCAGCCCGGAGGACGGGTTTGGGGCCAACGTCCTGACTTTC.

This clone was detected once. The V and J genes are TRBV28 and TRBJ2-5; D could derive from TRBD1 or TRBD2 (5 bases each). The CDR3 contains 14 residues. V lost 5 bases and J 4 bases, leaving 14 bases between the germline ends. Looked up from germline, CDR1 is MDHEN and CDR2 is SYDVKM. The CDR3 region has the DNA TGTGCCAGCAGTCTCACTACTAGGGGAGAGACCCAGTACTTC. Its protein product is CASSLTTRGETQYF. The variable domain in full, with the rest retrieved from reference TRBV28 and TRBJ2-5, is DVKVTQSSRYLVKRTGEKVFLECVQDMDHENMFWYRQDPGLGLRLIYFSYDVKMKEKGDIPEGYSVSREKKERFSLILESASTNQTSMYLCASSLTTRGETQYFGPGTRLLVL.

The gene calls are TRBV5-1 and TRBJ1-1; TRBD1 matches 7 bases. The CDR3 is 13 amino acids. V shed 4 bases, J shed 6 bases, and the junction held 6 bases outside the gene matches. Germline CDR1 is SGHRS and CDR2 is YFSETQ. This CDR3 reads CASSPRDSAEAFF. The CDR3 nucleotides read TGCGCCAGCAGCCCGCGGGACAGCGCTGAAGCTTTCTTT.

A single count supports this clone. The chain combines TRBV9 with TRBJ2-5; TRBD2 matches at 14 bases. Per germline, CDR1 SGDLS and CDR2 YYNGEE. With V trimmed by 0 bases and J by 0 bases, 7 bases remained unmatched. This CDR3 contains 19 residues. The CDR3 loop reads CASSVDGTSGGLYQETQYF. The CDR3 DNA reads TGTGCCAGCAGCGTAGACGGGACTAGCGGGGGCCTGTACCAAGAGACCCAGTACTTC.

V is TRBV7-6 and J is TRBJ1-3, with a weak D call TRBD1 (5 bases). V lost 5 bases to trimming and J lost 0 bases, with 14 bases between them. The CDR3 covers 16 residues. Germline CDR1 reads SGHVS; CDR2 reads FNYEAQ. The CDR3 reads CASSPGLSSSGNTIYF. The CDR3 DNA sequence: TGTGCCAGCAGCCCAGGGTTATCGAGCTCTGGAAACACCATATATTTT.

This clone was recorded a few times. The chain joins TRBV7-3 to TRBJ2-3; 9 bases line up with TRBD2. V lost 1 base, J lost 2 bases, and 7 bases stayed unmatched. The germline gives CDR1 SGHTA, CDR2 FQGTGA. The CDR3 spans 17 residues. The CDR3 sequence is CASSLRIAGGPTDTQYF. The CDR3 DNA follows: TGTGCCAGCAGCTTAAGGATCGCGGGAGGGCCCACAGATACGCAGTATTTT.

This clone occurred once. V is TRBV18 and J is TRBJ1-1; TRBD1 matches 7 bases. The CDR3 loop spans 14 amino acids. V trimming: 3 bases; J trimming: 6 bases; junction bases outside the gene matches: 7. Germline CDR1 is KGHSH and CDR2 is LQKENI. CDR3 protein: CASSPTDRDAEAFF. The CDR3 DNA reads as TGTGCCAGCTCACCTACCGACAGGGACGCTGAAGCTTTCTTT.

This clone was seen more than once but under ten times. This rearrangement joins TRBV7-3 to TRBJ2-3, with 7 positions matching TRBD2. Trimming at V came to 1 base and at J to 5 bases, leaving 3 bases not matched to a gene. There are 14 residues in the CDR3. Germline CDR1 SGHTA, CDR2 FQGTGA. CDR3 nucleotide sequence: TGTGCCAGCAGCTTAAAAGCGGGAAGAGATACGCAGTATTTT. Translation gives CASSLKAGRDTQYF.

DNA for the CDR3: TGTGCCAGCAGCCCCCTAGCAATAGGAGAGCAGTTCTTC. This gives the protein CASSPLAIGEQFF. This sequence joins TRBV3-1 (or the pseudogene TRBV3-2) and TRBJ2-1; TRBD2 might be the D (5 bases). Between the trimmed V and J ends, which lost 4 bases and 10 bases, there was a span of 14 bases. The germline gives CDR1 LGHDT, CDR2 YNNKEL (reference sequence). This CDR3 has 13 residues.

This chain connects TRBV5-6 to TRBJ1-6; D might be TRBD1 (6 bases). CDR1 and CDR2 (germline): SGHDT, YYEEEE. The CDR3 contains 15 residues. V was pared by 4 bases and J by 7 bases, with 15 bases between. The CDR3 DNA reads TGTGCCAGCAGCCCGGGAGGGGGGGCAAATTCACCCCTCCACTTT. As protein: CASSPGGGANSPLHF. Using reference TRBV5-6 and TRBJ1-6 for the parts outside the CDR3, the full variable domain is DAGVTQSPTHLIKTRGQQVTLRCSPKSGHDTVSWYQQALGQGPQFIFQYYEEEERQRGNFPDRFSGHQFPNYSSELNVNALLLGDSALYLCASSPGGGANSPLHFGNGTRLTVT.

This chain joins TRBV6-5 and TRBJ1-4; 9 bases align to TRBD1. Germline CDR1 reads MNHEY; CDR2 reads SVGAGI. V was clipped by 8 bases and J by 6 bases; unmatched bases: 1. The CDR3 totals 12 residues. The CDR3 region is CASGTGHEKLFF. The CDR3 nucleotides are TGTGCCAGCGGGACAGGGCATGAAAAACTGTTTTTT.